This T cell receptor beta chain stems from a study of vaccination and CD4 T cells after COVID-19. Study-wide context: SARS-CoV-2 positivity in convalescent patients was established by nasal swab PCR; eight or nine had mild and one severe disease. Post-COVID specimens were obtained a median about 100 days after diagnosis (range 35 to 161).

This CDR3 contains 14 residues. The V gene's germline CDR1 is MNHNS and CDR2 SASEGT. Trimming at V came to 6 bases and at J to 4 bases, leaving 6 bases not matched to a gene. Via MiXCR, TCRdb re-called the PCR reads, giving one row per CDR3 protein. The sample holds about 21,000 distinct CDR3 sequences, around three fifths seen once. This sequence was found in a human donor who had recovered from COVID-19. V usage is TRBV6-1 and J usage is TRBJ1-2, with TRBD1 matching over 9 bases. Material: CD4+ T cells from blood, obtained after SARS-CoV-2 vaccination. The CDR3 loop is CASSFGQGSYGYTF. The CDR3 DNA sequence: TGTGCCAGCAGCTTCGGACAGGGGAGCTATGGCTACACCTTC.